Below are 29 T cell receptor beta chains sequenced from a single sample in a study of T-cell memory formation after mild COVID-19 (dated by TCRdb to the early 2020s). The library was built by means of 5' RACE. Sequenced using an Illumina NovaSeq 6000. TCRdb reworked the public reads: Q25 trimming with fastp, MiXCR clone assembly, productive beta chains retained. Every entry covers one CDR3 protein and lists the most common genes and DNA from its rows. Across this sample there are about 110,000 distinct CDR3 sequences, with roughly a sixth seen only once. Approximately 5% of the sample is taken by the ten largest. The source material was PBMCs or a T cell subset sorted from them (not recorded which). The receptors were gathered from a young man who had mild COVID-19 (a few samples of this study predate the infection). The sample titles of this study are shuffled in the database, so cell type and time point are left out; the donor was told from shared clones.

This chain connects TRBV11-3 to TRBJ2-2, with 8 bases identical to TRBD2. After removal of 5 bases from V and 7 bases from J, the junction contained 6 bases not matched to a gene. Germline V gene sequence: CDR1 SGHNT, CDR2 YENEEA. This CDR3 is built from 14 residues. The CDR3 spells CASSPGGVNGELFF. DNA for the CDR3: TGTGCCAGCAGCCCGGGAGGGGTGAACGGGGAGCTGTTTTTT. Full variable domain (outside the CDR3, taken from reference TRBV11-3 and TRBJ2-2): EAGVVQSPRYKIIEKKQPVAFWCNPISGHNTLYWYLQNLGQGPELLIRYENEEAVDDSQLPKDRFSAERLKGVDSTLKIQPAELGDSAVYLCASSPGGVNGELFFGEGSRLTVL.

This clonotype was detected only a few times. This chain connects TRBV20-1 to TRBJ2-7; 9 bases align to TRBD2. The length of the CDR3 is 16 residues. J gave up 9 bases and V 0 bases, and 15 bases lay outside the gene matches. Looked up from germline, CDR1 is DFQATT and CDR2 is SNEGSKA (reference sequence). CDR3 in amino acids: CSARDIGTAGGLLQYF. In nucleotides, the CDR3 is TGCAGTGCTAGAGATATTGGAACCGCGGGGGGGCTATTGCAGTACTTC.

This chain links TRBV7-6 with TRBJ2-7; unclear D gene. Germline V gene lookup returns CDR1 SGHVS and CDR2 FNYEAQ. The CDR3 sequence is 11 residues long. V was clipped by 5 bases and J by 3 bases, with 5 bases between them. As DNA, the CDR3 is TGTGCCAGCAGCCCCGGCTACGAGCAGTACTTC. Its protein is CASSPGYEQYF.

This chain connects TRBV6-2 or TRBV6-3 to TRBJ2-7, with 10 bases that match TRBD1. The CDR3 runs to 14 residues. Losses at the gene ends were 6 bases for V and 5 bases for J; bases not matched to a gene: 7. Germline V lookup: CDR1 MNHEY, CDR2 SVGEGT. The CDR3, as DNA: TGTGCCAGCAGCCGACGGACAGGGGGAAACGAGCAGTACGTC. This sequence encodes CASSRRTGGNEQYV.

The chain carries TRBV6-5 and TRBJ2-3; D is undetermined. Trimming took off 1 base at V and 8 bases at J, with 10 bases between the two ends. Germline CDR1 reads MNHEY; CDR2 reads SVGAGI. CDR3 size: 13 residues. DNA for the CDR3: TGTGCCAGCAGTTACTTTGGTGCCGGTACGCAGTATTTT. It translates to CASSYFGAGTQYF.

The V and J genes are TRBV4-3 and TRBJ2-5, with D tentatively TRBD1 or TRBD2 (6 bases each). The CDR3 is 15 residues long. The V end was cut by 3 bases, the J end by 7 bases, with 18 bases between. Germline assignment: CDR1 LGHNA and CDR2 YSLEER. Here the CDR3 DNA reads TGCGCCAGCAGCCAGGAGGGGACACCGGAGGGGACCCAGTACTTC. Protein: CASSQEGTPEGTQYF.

The genes are TRBV7-6 and TRBJ2-1; 8 nucleotides line up with TRBD2. The CDR3 covers 16 residues. Germline lookup yields CDR1 SGHVS and CDR2 FNYEAQ. V shed 0 bases and J 6 bases; nucleotides not matched to a gene: 7. CDR3 DNA sequence: TGTGCCAGCAGCTTAGCTGGCGGGGGGTACGGCAATGAGCAGTTCTTC. It encodes CASSLAGGGYGNEQFF.

Ten or more counts support this clonotype. J is TRBJ2-3 and V is TRBV5-1; D gene unclear. Germline CDR1 reads SGHRS; CDR2 reads YFSETQ. This CDR3 has 12 residues. V was trimmed by 5 bases and J by 6 bases, leaving 10 bases between them. The CDR3 sequence: CASRADADTQYF. CDR3 DNA sequence: TGCGCCAGCAGGGCTGATGCGGATACGCAGTATTTT. Full variable domain (missing parts from reference TRBV5-1 and TRBJ2-3): KAGVTQTPRYLIKTRGQQVTLSCSPISGHRSVSWYQQTPGQGLQFLFEYFSETQRNKGNFPGRFSGRQFSNSRSEMNVSTLELGDSALYLCASRADADTQYFGPGTRLTVL.

There are a few counts of this clonotype. The chain carries TRBV6-5 and TRBJ2-3; D could derive from TRBD1 or TRBD2 (6 bases each). V lost 5 bases and J lost 3, with 12 bases in between. The CDR3 extends over 14 amino acids. Germline CDR1 and CDR2: MNHEY and SVGAGI. CDR3 protein: CASSRGRRTDTQYF. The CDR3 nucleotides read TGTGCCAGCAGTCGGGGGCGTAGAACAGATACGCAGTATTTT.

This chain uses TRBV29-1 with TRBJ2-5; 11 bases are shared with TRBD1. V lost 5 bases to trimming and J lost 5 bases; unmatched junction nucleotides: 7. The length of the CDR3 is 14 residues. The germline V gene encodes CDR1 SQVTM and CDR2 ANQGSEA. CDR3 in DNA: TGCAGCGTTACCGGGACAGGGGGAAGTGAGACCCAGTACTTC. Protein sequence: CSVTGTGGSETQYF.

The CDR3 is CASSLRGQGAFNEQFF. The CDR3 DNA is TGTGCCAGTAGTTTAAGGGGACAGGGGGCTTTCAATGAGCAGTTCTTC. V is TRBV19 and J is TRBJ2-1, with TRBD1 identical over 12 bases. The length of the CDR3 is 16 residues. V was pared by 5 bases and J by 6 bases, with 8 bases of the junction left unmatched. Germline values: CDR1 LNHDA, CDR2 SQIVND (reference sequence).

The chain uses TRBV7-9 and TRBJ1-6; D is undetermined. V lost 5 bases and J lost 9, with 11 bases in between. Germline V lookup: CDR1 SEHNR, CDR2 FQNEAQ (reference sequence). This CDR3 has 13 amino acids. The DNA of the CDR3 is TGTGCCAGCAGCCTAAATCGTCGTTCACCCCTCCACTTT. Amino acid sequence: CASSLNRRSPLHF.

This clonotype has only a few counts. V gene TRBV20-1 combines with J gene TRBJ1-5; D gene uncertain. V dropped 3 bases and J dropped 0 bases, with 6 bases sitting between them. CDR3 size: 13 residues. The germline V gene encodes CDR1 DFQATT and CDR2 SNEGSKA (reference sequence). The CDR3 reads CSASGHSNQPQHF. In DNA, the CDR3 is TGCAGTGCTAGCGGTCATAGCAATCAGCCCCAGCATTTT.

V and J are TRBV5-1 and TRBJ1-1, with TRBD1 as a possible D gene (5 bases). The CDR3 runs 15 residues. Germline V gene data show CDR1 as SGHRS and CDR2 as YFSETQ. The germline V and J ends were trimmed by 2 bases and 1 base, with 12 bases remaining between them. Here the CDR3 DNA reads TGCGCCAGCAGCTTTCAGGGTCGGGGGAACACTGAAGCTTTCTTT. It specifies CASSFQGRGNTEAFF.

This clonotype appeared many times. The J gene is TRBJ2-5, the V gene TRBV7-3; no clear D gene. V was shortened by 5 bases and J by 0 bases, with 7 bases between the two germline ends. Germline V gene sequence: CDR1 SGHTA, CDR2 FQGTGA. The CDR3 has 13 amino acids. DNA of the CDR3: TGTGCCAGCAGCCAACTGCACCAAGAGACCCAGTACTTC. It is translated as CASSQLHQETQYF.

The rearrangement uses TRBV5-1 and TRBJ2-1; D unresolved. Per the germline V gene, CDR1 is SGHRS and CDR2 is YFSETQ. The CDR3 covers 13 residues. V was cut by 4 bases and J by 5 bases, with 10 bases left in between. The CDR3 sequence: CASSLGPNNEQFF. The CDR3 nucleotides read TGCGCCAGCAGCCTAGGACCCAACAATGAGCAGTTCTTC.

This clonotype was recorded once. The chain uses TRBV10-3 and TRBJ2-5; D ambiguous. Trimming shortened V by 4 bases and J by 5 bases, and 11 bases separated the two germline ends. This CDR3 is 13 amino acids long. Looked up from germline, CDR1 is ENHRY and CDR2 is SYGVKD. The CDR3 sequence is CAISVSHAETQYF. CDR3 coding DNA: TGTGCCATCAGTGTTAGCCATGCGGAGACCCAGTACTTC.

The chain recombines TRBV4-1 with TRBJ2-1, with D perhaps matching TRBD1 (7 bases). CDR1 is MGHRA and CDR2 is YSYEKL in the germline V gene. The V end was cut by 0 bases, the J end by 6 bases, with 9 bases between. This CDR3 comprises 14 residues. This CDR3 reads CASSQDQGGNEQFF. CDR3 DNA: TGCGCCAGCAGCCAAGATCAGGGGGGCAATGAGCAGTTCTTC.

This clonotype was counted only a few times. A much bigger clone sits one base away, suggesting this may be a read error. The chain carries TRBV6-2 or TRBV6-3 and TRBJ2-7; TRBD1 matches at 10 bases. CDR3 length equals 15 residues. Germline V gives CDR1 MNHEY, CDR2 SVGEGT. Here the CDR3 reads CSSSPIGQGVYEQYF. The CDR3 coding sequence is TGTTCCAGCAGTCCAATTGGACAGGGGGTCTACGAGCAGTACTTC.

The rearrangement joins TRBV3-1 to TRBJ1-1, with 7 nucleotides matching TRBD1. Germline CDR1 and CDR2: LGHDT and YNNKEL (reference sequence). There are 15 residues in the CDR3. J was trimmed by 6 bases and V by 1 base; bases with no gene match: 8. CDR3 region: CASSQVRQGTPEAFF. As DNA, the CDR3 is TGTGCCAGCAGCCAAGTGAGACAGGGTACCCCTGAAGCTTTCTTT.

The J gene is TRBJ2-5, the V gene TRBV6-2 or TRBV6-3; 8 bases fit TRBD2. Germline loops: CDR1 MNHEY, CDR2 SVGEGT. Trimming cost V 2 bases and J 4 bases; bases outside gene matches: 6. The CDR3 totals 15 residues. CDR3 sequence reads: CASSYERGPGETQYF. The CDR3 bases are TGTGCCAGCAGTTACGAGCGGGGGCCGGGAGAGACCCAGTACTTC.

The rearrangement links TRBV7-3 to TRBJ2-7; no firm D call. This CDR3 is 15 amino acids long. With 2 bases removed from V and 0 bases from J, the gap between germline ends came to 11 bases. Germline CDR1 SGHTA, CDR2 FQGTGA. The CDR3 region is CASSLRRTSSYEQYF. CDR3 nucleotides: TGTGCCAGCAGCTTACGCAGGACGAGCTCCTACGAGCAGTACTTC.

This clonotype has only a few counts. The chain's CDR3 is CASSPGPAAKNIQYF. The CDR3 DNA sequence: TGTGCCAGCAGCCCCGGACCCGCCGCCAAAAACATTCAGTACTTC. V usage is TRBV6-5 and J usage is TRBJ2-4; no firm D call. The CDR3 length is 15 residues. In germline, CDR1 is MNHEY, CDR2 SVGAGI. The V end was cut by 6 bases, the J end by 1 base, with 13 bases between.

The sample holds many counts of this clonotype. As DNA, the CDR3 is TGTGCCAGCAGCTCCACAGCAGGCTCCTACGAGCAGTACTTC. As protein: CASSSTAGSYEQYF. V usage is TRBV7-2 and J usage is TRBJ2-7; no reliable D call. The CDR3 has 14 residues. V lost 4 bases, J lost 0 bases, and 10 bases lay in between. Germline V gene sequence: CDR1 SGHTA, CDR2 FQGNSA.

The rearrangement links TRBV6-5 to TRBJ1-1; a possible D gene is TRBD1 (5 bases). V was pared by 0 bases and J by 0 bases, with 14 bases between. This CDR3 is 17 amino acids long. Germline CDR1 MNHEY, CDR2 SVGAGI. The CDR3 loop is CASSYSWGTQMNTEAFF. The CDR3 DNA sequence: TGTGCCAGCAGTTACTCGTGGGGGACCCAAATGAACACTGAAGCTTTCTTT.

The CDR3: CASSPAPNTNAEQYF. CDR3 bases: TGTGCCAGCAGCCCCGCCCCGAACACGAACGCCGAGCAGTACTTC. The chain employs TRBV6-5 and TRBJ2-7; D unresolved. This CDR3 has 15 amino acids. Germline-derived CDR1 and CDR2 are MNHEY and SVGAGI. Trimming took off 6 bases at V and 6 bases at J, with 21 bases between the two ends.

This clonotype was seen a few times. V gene TRBV6-5 combines with J gene TRBJ2-5, with a weak D call TRBD1 (6 bases). The CDR3 is made up of 16 amino acids. Per germline, CDR1 MNHEY and CDR2 SVGAGI. Trimming pared 0 bases from V and 2 bases from J, leaving 13 bases between. The CDR3 nucleotides are TGTGCCAGCAGTTACTCGCCCGGGACATATCAAGAGACCCAGTACTTC. This translates into CASSYSPGTYQETQYF.

There are a few counts of this clonotype. The chain carries TRBV9 and TRBJ2-1; a possible D gene is TRBD1 (5 bases). V lost 2 bases and J lost 6, with 9 bases in between. The V gene's germline CDR1 is SGDLS and CDR2 YYNGEE. The CDR3 is 13 amino acids. This chain's CDR3 is CASSVQGINEQFF. The CDR3 region has the DNA TGTGCCAGCAGCGTCCAGGGCATCAATGAGCAGTTCTTC.

The chain has TRBV29-1 and TRBJ2-2; TRBD1 aligns across 7 bases. CDR1 SQVTM and CDR2 ANQGSEA come from the germline V gene. The V segment lost 7 bases and the J segment 7 bases; nucleotides outside the gene matches: 3. The CDR3 length is 11 residues. CDR3 protein: CSAWTGGELFF. In nucleotides, the CDR3 is TGCAGCGCTTGGACAGGCGGGGAGCTGTTTTTT.